This TCR beta chain was recorded in a study of blood T cell repertoires in COVID-19. About the research overall: Samples came from the United States, Italy and Spain, spanning acute and convalescent COVID-19.

This CDR3 spans 14 amino acids. V was pared by 2 bases and J by 3 bases, with 3 bases of the junction left unmatched. Germline V CDR1 and CDR2: WSHSY, SAAADI. The authors' processing: Cell counts per sample came from amplifying reference gene primers. Repertoires were generated with immunoSEQ multiplex PCR, while TCRdb's copy carries only in-frame clones and drops some. That table supplies the V and J calls and clone size; D and trimming were determined from the DNA. This table has over 60,000 clones, just under 80% appearing once. The chain has TRBV10-2 and TRBJ2-5, with 7 bases identical to TRBD2. The sequenced material came from peripheral blood. The receptor was derived from a human donor in a cohort sampled during active COVID-19. CDR3: CASSEGLAEETQYF. CDR3 nucleotide sequence: TGCGCCAGCAGTGAGGGGCTAGCGGAAGAGACCCAGTACTTC.